These 2 T cell receptor beta chains were sequenced from one sample in a study of CD8 T cells in ankylosing spondylitis. MiXCR was run by TCRdb on the 5' RACE reads, yielding one entry per CDR3 protein. This table holds 240,000 or so distinct CDR3 sequences, 9.5% to 12% found once. Sequencing was performed on blood, either unsorted or a sorted T cell fraction (not recorded which). Receptor source: a male donor with ankylosing spondylitis or in good health (not recorded which).

This clonotype turned up a few times. As DNA, the CDR3 is TGTGCCAGCAGCGCGCGGACTCCGACTAGCACAGATACGCAGTATTTT. Protein sequence: CASSARTPTSTDTQYF. The V gene is TRBV9, the J gene TRBJ2-3; D might be TRBD2 (5 bases). The V end was cut by 3 bases, the J end by 0 bases, with 14 bases between. Germline lookup yields CDR1 SGDLS and CDR2 YYNGEE. The CDR3 totals 16 residues.

This clonotype was recorded many times. V usage is TRBV5-6 and J usage is TRBJ2-3; D uncertain. V was shortened by 8 bases and J by 5 bases, with 9 bases between the two germline ends. There are 11 residues in the CDR3. Germline V CDR1 and CDR2: SGHDT, YYEEEE. The CDR3 sequence is CASSHLDTQYF. The CDR3 coding sequence is TGTGCCAGTTCCCATCTAGATACGCAGTATTTT.